Below are 5 T cell receptor beta chains sequenced from a single sample in a study of control samples from healthy donors and cancer patients. Assay used: immunoSEQ multiplex PCR; TCRdb lists only in-frame clones, some missing. The sample includes roughly 60,000 clones, around 95% of them seen just once. Sequenced material: blood. Receptor source: a man younger than 40 in good health.

The genes are TRBV11-3 and TRBJ2-1; 9 bases map to TRBD1. V lost 1 base, J lost 6 bases, and 4 bases stayed unmatched. The germline CDR1 and CDR2 sequences are SGHNT and YENEEA. The CDR3 totals 15 residues. As DNA, the CDR3 is TGTGCCAGCAGCTTAGGACAGGGGGGCTTCAATGAGCAGTTCTTC. It yields the protein CASSLGQGGFNEQFF.

The chain recombines TRBV11-1 with TRBJ2-2; a weak D match, TRBD2 (6 bases). The CDR3 has 16 amino acids. Trimming shortened V by 5 bases and J by 4 bases, and 17 bases separated the two germline ends. The germline V gene encodes CDR1 SGHAT and CDR2 FQDESV (reference sequence). In DNA, the CDR3 is TGTGCCAGCAGCGTGCAGGGAGGTGCGGCCACCGGGGAGCTGTTTTTT. Translated, it gives CASSVQGGAATGELFF.

The CDR3 bases are TGTGCCATCAGTGAAGGTCTTCTCCGACAGGGGACCATGAACACTGAAGCTTTCTTT. Its translation: CAISEGLLRQGTMNTEAFF. V is TRBV10-3 and J is TRBJ1-1, with 8 bases lining up with TRBD1. The CDR3 runs 19 residues. J gave up 0 bases and V 3 bases, and 15 bases lay outside the gene matches. Germline V gene sequence: CDR1 ENHRY, CDR2 SYGVKD.

The chain links TRBV28 to TRBJ2-3; TRBD2 aligns across 12 bases. V shed 3 bases and J 8 bases; nucleotides not matched to a gene: 6. The CDR3 sequence is 15 residues long. CDR1 and CDR2 from the germline V gene are MDHEN and SYDVKM. The CDR3 region is CASSFLAGGPFTQYF. The CDR3 DNA sequence: TGTGCCAGCAGTTTTCTAGCGGGAGGGCCGTTTACGCAGTATTTT.

The genes are TRBV6-1 and TRBJ2-6; D is uncertain. This CDR3 contains 17 residues. The germline V and J ends were trimmed by 1 base and 1 base, with 11 bases remaining between them. CDR1 and CDR2 from the germline V gene are MNHNS and SASEGT. For the CDR3, the DNA is TGTGCCAGCAGTGAAGTCCAGAAGGGATCTGGGGCCAACGTCCTGACTTTC. It codes for CASSEVQKGSGANVLTF.